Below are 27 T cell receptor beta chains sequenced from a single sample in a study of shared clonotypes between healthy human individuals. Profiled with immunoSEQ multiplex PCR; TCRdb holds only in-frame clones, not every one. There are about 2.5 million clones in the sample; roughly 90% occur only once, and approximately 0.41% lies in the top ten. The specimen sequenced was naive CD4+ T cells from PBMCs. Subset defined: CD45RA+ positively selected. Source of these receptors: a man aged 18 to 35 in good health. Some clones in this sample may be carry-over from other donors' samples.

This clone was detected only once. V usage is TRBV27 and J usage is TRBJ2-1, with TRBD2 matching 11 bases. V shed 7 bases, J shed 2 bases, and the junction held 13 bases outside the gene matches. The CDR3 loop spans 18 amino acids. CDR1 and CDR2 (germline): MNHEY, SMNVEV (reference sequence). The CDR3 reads CASTAGTSGPVTYNEQFF. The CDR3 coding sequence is TGTGCCAGCACCGCCGGGACTAGCGGCCCCGTTACCTACAATGAGCAGTTCTTC.

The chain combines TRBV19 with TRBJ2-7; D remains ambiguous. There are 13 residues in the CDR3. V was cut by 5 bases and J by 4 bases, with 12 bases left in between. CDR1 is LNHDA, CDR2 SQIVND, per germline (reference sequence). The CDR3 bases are TGTGCCAGTAGTGGAAGTAGCAGGTACGAGCAGTACTTC. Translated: CASSGSSRYEQYF.

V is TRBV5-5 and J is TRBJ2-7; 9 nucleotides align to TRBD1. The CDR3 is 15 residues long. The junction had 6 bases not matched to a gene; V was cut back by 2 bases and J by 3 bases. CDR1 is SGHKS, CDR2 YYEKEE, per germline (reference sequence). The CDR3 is CASSLGGTGYYEQYF. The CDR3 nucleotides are TGTGCCAGCAGCTTAGGCGGGACAGGGTACTACGAGCAGTACTTC.

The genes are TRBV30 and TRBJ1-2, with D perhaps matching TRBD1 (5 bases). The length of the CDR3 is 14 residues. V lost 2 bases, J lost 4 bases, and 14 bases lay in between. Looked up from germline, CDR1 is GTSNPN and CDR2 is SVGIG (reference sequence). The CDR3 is CAWSLGQGAYGYTF. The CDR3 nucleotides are TGTGCCTGGAGTCTCGGGCAGGGCGCCTATGGCTACACCTTC.

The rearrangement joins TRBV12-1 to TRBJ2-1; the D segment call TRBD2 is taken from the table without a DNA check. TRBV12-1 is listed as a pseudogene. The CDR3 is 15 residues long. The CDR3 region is CASSSTSGGVGEQFF. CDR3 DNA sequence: TGTGCCAGCAGCTCGACTAGTGGGGGTGTAGGTGAGCAGTTCTTC.

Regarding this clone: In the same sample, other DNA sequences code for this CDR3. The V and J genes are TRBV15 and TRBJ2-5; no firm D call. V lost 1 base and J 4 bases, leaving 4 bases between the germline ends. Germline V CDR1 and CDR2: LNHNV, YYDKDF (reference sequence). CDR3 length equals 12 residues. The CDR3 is CATSRVTETQYF. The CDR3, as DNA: TGTGCCACCAGCAGAGTCACAGAGACCCAGTACTTC.

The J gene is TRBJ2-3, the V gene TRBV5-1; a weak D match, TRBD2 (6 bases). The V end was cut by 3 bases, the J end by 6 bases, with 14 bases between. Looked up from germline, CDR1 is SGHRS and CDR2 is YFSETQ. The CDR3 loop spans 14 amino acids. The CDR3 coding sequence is TGCGCCAGCAGCTCCGGGACTCCAACCGATACGCAGTATTTT. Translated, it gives CASSSGTPTDTQYF. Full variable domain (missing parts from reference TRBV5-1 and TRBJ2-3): KAGVTQTPRYLIKTRGQQVTLSCSPISGHRSVSWYQQTPGQGLQFLFEYFSETQRNKGNFPGRFSGRQFSNSRSEMNVSTLELGDSALYLCASSSGTPTDTQYFGPGTRLTVL.

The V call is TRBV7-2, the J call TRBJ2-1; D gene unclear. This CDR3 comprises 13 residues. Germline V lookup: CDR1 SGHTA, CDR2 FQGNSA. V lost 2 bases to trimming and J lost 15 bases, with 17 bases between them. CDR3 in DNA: TGTGCCAGCAGCTTAAGGACGGAATTCCCCCCGTTCTTC. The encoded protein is CASSLRTEFPPFF.

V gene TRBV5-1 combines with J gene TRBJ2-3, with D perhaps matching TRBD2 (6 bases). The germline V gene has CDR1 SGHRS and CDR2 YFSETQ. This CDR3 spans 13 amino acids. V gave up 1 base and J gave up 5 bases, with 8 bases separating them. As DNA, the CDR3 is TGCGCCAGCAGCTTGCCGGGAGAAGATACGCAGTATTTT. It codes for CASSLPGEDTQYF.

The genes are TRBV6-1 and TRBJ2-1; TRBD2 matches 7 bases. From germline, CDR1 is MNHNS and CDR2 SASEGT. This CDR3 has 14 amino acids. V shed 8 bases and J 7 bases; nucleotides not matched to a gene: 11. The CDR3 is CASGRGFVGNEQFF. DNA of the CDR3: TGTGCCAGCGGGAGGGGCTTTGTAGGGAATGAGCAGTTCTTC.

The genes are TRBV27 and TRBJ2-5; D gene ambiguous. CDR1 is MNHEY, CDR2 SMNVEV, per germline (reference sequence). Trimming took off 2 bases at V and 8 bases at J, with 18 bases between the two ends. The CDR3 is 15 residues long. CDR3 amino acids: CASSLSRAAVVTQYF. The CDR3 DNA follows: TGTGCCAGCAGTTTAAGCCGGGCCGCCGTCGTTACCCAGTACTTC.

DNA of the CDR3: TGTGCCAGCAGTTTGCCCTACAGGGAAAAAGCTTTCTTT. Amino acid sequence: CASSLPYREKAFF. This chain uses TRBV28 with TRBJ1-1; TRBD1 might be the D (6 bases). Trimming took 3 bases from V and 9 from J, leaving 14 bases between them. CDR3 length: 13 residues. The germline V gene encodes CDR1 MDHEN and CDR2 SYDVKM. Filled out from reference TRBV28 and TRBJ1-1, the complete variable domain reads DVKVTQSSRYLVKRTGEKVFLECVQDMDHENMFWYRQDPGLGLRLIYFSYDVKMKEKGDIPEGYSVSREKKERFSLILESASTNQTSMYLCASSLPYREKAFFGQGTRLTVV.

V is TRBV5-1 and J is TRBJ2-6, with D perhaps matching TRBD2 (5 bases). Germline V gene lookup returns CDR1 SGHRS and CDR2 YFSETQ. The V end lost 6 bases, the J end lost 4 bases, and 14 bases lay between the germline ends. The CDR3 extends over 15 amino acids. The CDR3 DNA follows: TGCGCCAGCAAAGACCGGGGAACCGGGGCCAACGTCCTGACTTTC. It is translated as CASKDRGTGANVLTF.

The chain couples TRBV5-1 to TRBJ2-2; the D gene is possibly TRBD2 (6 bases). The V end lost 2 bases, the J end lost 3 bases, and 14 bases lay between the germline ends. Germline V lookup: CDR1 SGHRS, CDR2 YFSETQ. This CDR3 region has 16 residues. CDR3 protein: CASSFGDGSDTGELFF. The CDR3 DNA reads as TGCGCCAGCAGCTTTGGGGACGGGAGCGACACCGGGGAGCTGTTTTTT.

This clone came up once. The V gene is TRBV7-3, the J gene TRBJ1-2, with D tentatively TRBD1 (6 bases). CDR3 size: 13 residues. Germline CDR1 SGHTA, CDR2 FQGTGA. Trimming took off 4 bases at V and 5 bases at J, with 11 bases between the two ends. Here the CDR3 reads CASSSDRGYGYTF. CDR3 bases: TGTGCCAGCAGCTCCGATAGGGGGTATGGCTACACCTTC.

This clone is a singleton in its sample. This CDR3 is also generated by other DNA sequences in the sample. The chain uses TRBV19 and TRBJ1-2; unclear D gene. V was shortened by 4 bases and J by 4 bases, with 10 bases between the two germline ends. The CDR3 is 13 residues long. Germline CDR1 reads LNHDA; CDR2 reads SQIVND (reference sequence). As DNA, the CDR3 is TGTGCCAGTAGTAACAGAGATAGCTATGGCTACACCTTC. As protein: CASSNRDSYGYTF.

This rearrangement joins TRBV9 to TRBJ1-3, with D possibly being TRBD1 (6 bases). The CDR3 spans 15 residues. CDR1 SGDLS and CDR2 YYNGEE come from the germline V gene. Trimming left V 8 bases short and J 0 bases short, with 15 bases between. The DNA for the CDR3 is TGTGCCAGTGGCCGGGGGGACAACTCTGGAAACACCATATATTTT. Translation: CASGRGDNSGNTIYF.

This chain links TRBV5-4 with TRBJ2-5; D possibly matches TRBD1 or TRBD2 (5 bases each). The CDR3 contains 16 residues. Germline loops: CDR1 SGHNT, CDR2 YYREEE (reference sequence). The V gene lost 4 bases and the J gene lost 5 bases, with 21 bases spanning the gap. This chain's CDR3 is CASSQARTGGRETQYF. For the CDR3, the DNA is TGTGCCAGCAGCCAAGCCCGGACTGGGGGTAGGGAGACCCAGTACTTC.

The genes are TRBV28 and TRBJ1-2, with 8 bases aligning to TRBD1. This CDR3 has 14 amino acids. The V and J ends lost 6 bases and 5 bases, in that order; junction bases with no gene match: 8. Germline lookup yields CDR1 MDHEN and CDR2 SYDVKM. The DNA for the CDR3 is TGTGCCAGCAGGTATTCAGGGGGCCGGTATGGCTACACCTTC. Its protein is CASRYSGGRYGYTF.

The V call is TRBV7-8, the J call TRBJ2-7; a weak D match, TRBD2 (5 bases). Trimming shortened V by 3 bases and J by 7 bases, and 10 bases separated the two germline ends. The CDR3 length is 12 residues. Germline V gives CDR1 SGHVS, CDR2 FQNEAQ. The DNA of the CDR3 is TGTGCCAGCAGCTTCCGTCGGACTGAGCAGTACTTC. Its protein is CASSFRRTEQYF. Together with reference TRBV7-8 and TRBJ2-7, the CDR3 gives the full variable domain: GAGVSQSPRYKVAKRGQDVALRCDPISGHVSLFWYQQALGQGPEFLTYFQNEAQLDKSGLPSDRFFAERPEGSVSTLKIQRTQQEDSAVYLCASSFRRTEQYFGPGTRLTVT.

CDR3 in DNA: TGTGCCAGCAGTGAATGGGGGATAAGGAACTACGAGCAGTACTTC. It is translated as CASSEWGIRNYEQYF. The chain is built from TRBV2 and TRBJ2-7; tentatively, D is TRBD1 or TRBD2 (5 bases each). This CDR3 has 15 amino acids. Trimming cost V 2 bases and J 3 bases, with 14 bases left between them. CDR1 and CDR2 (germline): SNHLY, FYNNEI.

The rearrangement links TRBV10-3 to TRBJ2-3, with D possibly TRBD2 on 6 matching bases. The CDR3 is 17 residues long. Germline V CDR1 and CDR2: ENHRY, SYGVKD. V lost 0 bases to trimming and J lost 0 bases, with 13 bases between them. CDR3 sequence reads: CAISESGLPLSTDTQYF. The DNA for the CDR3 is TGTGCCATCAGTGAGTCCGGACTACCCCTTAGCACAGATACGCAGTATTTT.

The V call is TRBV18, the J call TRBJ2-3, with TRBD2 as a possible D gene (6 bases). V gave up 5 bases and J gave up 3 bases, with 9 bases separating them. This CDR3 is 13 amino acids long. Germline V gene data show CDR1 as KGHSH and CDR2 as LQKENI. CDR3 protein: CASSGGTTDTQYF. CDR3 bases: TGTGCCAGCTCAGGAGGGACTACAGATACGCAGTATTTT.

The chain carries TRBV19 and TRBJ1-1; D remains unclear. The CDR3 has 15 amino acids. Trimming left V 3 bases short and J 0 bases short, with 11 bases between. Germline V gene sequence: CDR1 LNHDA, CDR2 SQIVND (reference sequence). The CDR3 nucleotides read TGTGCCAGTAGTATTGACATGCTCATGAACACTGAAGCTTTCTTT. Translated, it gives CASSIDMLMNTEAFF.

The CDR3 here is CASSSLSRGQGPLNTEAFF. CDR3 in DNA: TGTGCCAGCTCATCCCTGAGTCGGGGACAGGGGCCCTTGAACACTGAAGCTTTCTTT. V usage is TRBV18 and J usage is TRBJ1-1; 10 bases are a match to TRBD1. Germline CDR1 reads KGHSH; CDR2 reads LQKENI. Trimming removed 5 bases from V and 0 bases from J; junction bases left unmatched: 15. The CDR3 totals 19 residues.

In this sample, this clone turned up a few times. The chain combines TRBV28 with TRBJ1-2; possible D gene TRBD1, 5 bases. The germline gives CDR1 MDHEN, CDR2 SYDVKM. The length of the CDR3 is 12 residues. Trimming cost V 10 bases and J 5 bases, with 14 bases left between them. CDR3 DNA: TGTGCCACCGACGGGGGGAGGTATGGCTACACCTTC. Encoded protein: CATDGGRYGYTF.

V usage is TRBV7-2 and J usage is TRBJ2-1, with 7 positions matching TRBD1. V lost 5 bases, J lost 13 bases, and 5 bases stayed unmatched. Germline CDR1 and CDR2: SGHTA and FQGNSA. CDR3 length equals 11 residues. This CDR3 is CASSAGQAQFF. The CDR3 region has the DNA TGTGCCAGCAGCGCAGGACAGGCCCAGTTCTTC.